This passage covers 10 T cell receptor beta chains from one sample sequenced in a study of blood T cell repertoires in COVID-19. Generated by immunoSEQ multiplex PCR, the TCRdb table keeps only in-frame clones and is missing some. Of 200,000 to 250,000 clones listed, about 84% are singletons. Sample: peripheral blood. The origin of the receptors is an elderly woman with COVID-19, enrolled during active disease.

The genes are TRBV7-9 and TRBJ2-1; 7 nucleotides line up with TRBD2. There are 13 residues in the CDR3. CDR1 and CDR2 (germline): SEHNR, FQNEAQ (reference sequence). Trimming took 8 bases from V and 1 from J; bases not matched to a gene: 2. Written as DNA, the CDR3 is TGTGCCAGCGCGGGGGTATCCTACAATGAGCAGTTCTTC. It translates to CASAGVSYNEQFF.

The rearrangement joins TRBV2 to TRBJ2-3; 8 positions match TRBD1. Germline values: CDR1 SNHLY, CDR2 FYNNEI. This CDR3 region has 14 residues. V was clipped by 5 bases and J by 8 bases; unmatched bases: 9. CDR3 region: CASSSDRVGITQYF. CDR3 bases: TGTGCCAGCAGTTCGGACAGGGTCGGGATTACGCAGTATTTT.

The chain couples TRBV5-1 to TRBJ1-2; D not resolved. Trimming removed 4 bases from V and 4 bases from J, with 20 bases in between. The germline V gene has CDR1 SGHRS and CDR2 YFSETQ. The CDR3 totals 16 residues. The chain's CDR3 is CASSPFRERAFYGYTF. CDR3 coding DNA: TGCGCCAGCAGCCCGTTCCGGGAGAGAGCTTTCTATGGCTACACCTTC.

V usage is TRBV18 and J usage is TRBJ2-4, with a possible D match to TRBD1 (5 bases). CDR1 KGHSH and CDR2 LQKENI come from the germline V gene. V lost 6 bases and J lost 7, with 13 bases in between. This CDR3 is built from 13 residues. The CDR3 region is CASSDSSGNIQYF. The DNA for the CDR3 is TGTGCCAGCTCGGATTCTTCAGGGAACATTCAGTACTTC. The full variable domain, its missing parts supplied by reference TRBV18 and TRBJ2-4, is NAGVMQNPRHLVRRRGQEARLRCSPMKGHSHVYWYRQLPEEGLKFMVYLQKENIIDESGMPKERFSAEFPKEGPSILRIQQVVRGDSAAYFCASSDSSGNIQYFGAGTRLSVL.

The chain employs TRBV6-5 and TRBJ1-1; tentatively, D is TRBD1 (5 bases). V dropped 5 bases and J dropped 3 bases, with 13 bases sitting between them. The germline V gene has CDR1 MNHEY and CDR2 SVGAGI. This CDR3 contains 14 residues. The CDR3 bases are TGTGCCAGCAGTCCCCCCGGGGGTGACACTGAAGCTTTCTTT. Its protein product is CASSPPGGDTEAFF.

J is TRBJ2-2 and V is TRBV4-1; 13 bases match TRBD2. Germline V gene lookup returns CDR1 MGHRA and CDR2 YSYEKL. CDR3 length: 16 amino acids. Unmatched junction bases numbered 7, after V lost 4 bases and J lost 8 bases. CDR3 loop: CASSLRTSGGPGELFF. The CDR3 region has the DNA TGCGCCAGCAGCCTCCGGACTAGCGGGGGCCCAGGGGAGCTGTTTTTT.

The chain is built from TRBV25-1 and TRBJ1-6, with TRBD1 matching over 7 bases. The CDR3 covers 16 residues. With 4 bases clipped from V and 6 bases from J, the junction kept 9 bases outside the gene matches. Germline V gene data show CDR1 as MGHDK and CDR2 as SYGVNS. The DNA for the CDR3 is TGTGCCAGCAGTGGTCGGGCAGGGGGTCCTAATTCACCCCTCCACTTT. Protein product: CASSGRAGGPNSPLHF.

V and J are TRBV5-1 and TRBJ1-2; tentative D call: TRBD1 (5 bases). The CDR3 loop spans 12 amino acids. In germline, CDR1 is SGHRS, CDR2 YFSETQ. V gave up 3 bases and J gave up 6 bases, with 9 bases separating them. This CDR3 reads CASSYDSHGYTF. The CDR3, as DNA: TGCGCCAGCAGCTACGACAGCCATGGCTACACCTTC.

The chain carries TRBV7-3 and TRBJ1-2; D may be TRBD1 (6 bases). The V gene lost 7 bases and the J gene lost 4 bases, with 22 bases spanning the gap. From germline, CDR1 is SGHTA and CDR2 FQGTGA. The CDR3 consists of 16 residues. The CDR3 DNA reads as TGTGCCAGCAACACCCGTGGGGGCGGTTGGAGCTATGGCTACACCTTC. The encoded protein is CASNTRGGGWSYGYTF.

The V and J genes are TRBV5-5 and TRBJ2-7, with D possibly TRBD1 on 5 matching bases. The CDR3 loop spans 15 amino acids. Trimming took 1 base from V and 4 from J, leaving 15 bases between them. The V gene's germline CDR1 is SGHKS and CDR2 YYEKEE (reference sequence). The CDR3 protein is CASSLPAGLGYEQYF. CDR3 bases: TGTGCCAGCAGCTTGCCGGCAGGGCTCGGGTACGAGCAGTACTTC.